The 3 T cell receptor beta chains below come from one sample, sequenced in a study of cytomegalovirus exposure and HLA in healthy donors. Assay used: immunoSEQ multiplex PCR; TCRdb lists only in-frame clones, some missing. Of about 74,000 clones listed, around 95% were seen once; the top ten hold about 2.1%. The specimen sequenced was PBMCs. The source of these receptors is a woman between 18 and 29 years old in good health and CMV-seropositive.

The chain couples TRBV2 to TRBJ2-1; D may be TRBD2 (6 bases). Germline V lookup: CDR1 SNHLY, CDR2 FYNNEI. V lost 8 bases and J 5 bases, leaving 16 bases between the germline ends. CDR3 length: 14 residues. The CDR3 here is CASRWTGEDNEQFF. The DNA of the CDR3 is TGTGCCAGCCGGTGGACGGGGGAAGACAATGAGCAGTTCTTC.

The chain recombines TRBV6-1 with TRBJ1-6; weak D call: TRBD1 (5 bases). The germline gives CDR1 MNHNS, CDR2 SASEGT. This CDR3 spans 13 amino acids. The V end lost 7 bases, the J end lost 6 bases, and 10 bases lay between the germline ends. In nucleotides, the CDR3 is TGTGCCAGCACCAGACAGACTAATTCACCCCTCCACTTT. Translation gives CASTRQTNSPLHF.

The rearrangement links TRBV11-2 to TRBJ2-1, with D perhaps TRBD2 (6 bases). The CDR3 runs 11 residues. CDR1 and CDR2 from the germline V gene are SGHAT and FQNNGV. Trimming left V 7 bases short and J 15 bases short, with 16 bases between. The CDR3, as DNA: TGTGCCAGCACCGAGGGCGGGAAGGCGTTCTTC. It yields the protein CASTEGGKAFF. Full variable domain (remainder filled in from reference TRBV11-2 and TRBJ2-1): EAGVAQSPRYKIIEKRQSVAFWCNPISGHATLYWYQQILGQGPKLLIQFQNNGVVDDSQLPKDRFSAERLKGVDSTLKIQPAKLEDSAVYLCASTEGGKAFFGPGTRLTVL.